Listed here is a single TCR beta chain. Antigen: not known. These data are taken from a study of cytomegalovirus exposure and HLA in healthy donors. Overall study results and limits: As a later analysis revealed, most CMV-associated TCR beta chains appeared HLA-restricted.

CDR3 length equals 14 residues. Researchers ran the PCR with 60 Vbeta and 13 Jbeta primers. Repertoires were generated with immunoSEQ multiplex PCR, while TCRdb's copy carries only in-frame clones and drops some. The repertoire includes approximately 52,000 clones, approximately 80% of them detected once, and approximately 2.3% sits in the top ten. This TCR was recovered from a female donor in good health and CMV-seronegative. Sequencing used PBMCs. This chain uses TRBV21-1 with TRBJ2-7; the D call TRBD1 from the table was never checked on the DNA. TRBV21-1 is termed a pseudogene. The CDR3 coding sequence is TGTGCCAGCAGCAAAAGACATGACCCCTACGAGCAGTACTTC. Translated, it gives CASSKRHDPYEQYF.